This T cell receptor (beta chain) was sequenced for a study of CD8 T cells in ankylosing spondylitis. In TCRdb, the 5' RACE reads were re-called with MiXCR into one record per CDR3 protein. The sample holds a few hundred thousand distinct CDR3 sequences, around 24% seen once. Notes on this clonotype: Its antigen remains unknown.

Study-wide results and caveats: Characteristic, it appeared, of ankylosing spondylitis blood was a TCR beta motif of fewer than 10 highly homologous variants.

Trimming shortened V by 4 bases and J by 3 bases, and 13 bases separated the two germline ends. Germline loops: CDR1 LGHDT, CDR2 YNNKEL (reference sequence). The CDR3 is made up of 14 amino acids. The chain uses TRBV3-1 and TRBJ2-7; D may be TRBD2 (6 bases). The specimen sequenced was blood, either unsorted or a sorted T cell fraction (not recorded which). This sequence was found in a male donor with ankylosing spondylitis. The CDR3 region has the DNA TGTGCCAGCAGCCCAGGGCGCGGGGTCTACGAGCAGTACTTC. As protein: CASSPGRGVYEQYF.